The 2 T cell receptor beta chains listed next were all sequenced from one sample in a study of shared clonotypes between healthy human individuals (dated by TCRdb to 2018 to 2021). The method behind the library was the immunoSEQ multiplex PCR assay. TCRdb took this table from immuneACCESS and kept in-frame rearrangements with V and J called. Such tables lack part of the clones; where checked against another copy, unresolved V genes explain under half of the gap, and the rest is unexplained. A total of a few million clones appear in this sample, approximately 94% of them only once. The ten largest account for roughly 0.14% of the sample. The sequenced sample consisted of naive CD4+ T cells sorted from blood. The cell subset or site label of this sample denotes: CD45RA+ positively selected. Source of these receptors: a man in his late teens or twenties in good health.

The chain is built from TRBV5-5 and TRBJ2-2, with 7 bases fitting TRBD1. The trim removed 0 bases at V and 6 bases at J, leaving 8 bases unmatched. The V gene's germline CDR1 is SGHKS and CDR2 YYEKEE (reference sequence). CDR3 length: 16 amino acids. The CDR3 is CASSLAVNRGAGELFF. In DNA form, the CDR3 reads TGTGCCAGCAGCTTGGCTGTAAACAGGGGCGCCGGGGAGCTGTTTTTT.

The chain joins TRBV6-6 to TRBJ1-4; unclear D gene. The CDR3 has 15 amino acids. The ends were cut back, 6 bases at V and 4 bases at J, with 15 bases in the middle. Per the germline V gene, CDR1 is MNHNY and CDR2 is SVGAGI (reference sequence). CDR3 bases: TGTGCCAGCAGCCCACGTGGCCAAGATAATGAAAAACTGTTTTTT. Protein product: CASSPRGQDNEKLFF.